The clone carrying this TCR beta chain has only a few counts. The data stem from a study of coeliac disease. Background on the study: High-resolution HLA typing was lacking; TRBV7-2 bias was queried instead.

Profiled with immunoSEQ multiplex PCR; TCRdb holds only in-frame clones, not every one. The sample includes around 1,000 clones, nearly 55% of them seen just once. Germline V gene lookup returns CDR1 GTSNPN and CDR2 SVGIG (reference sequence). V was pared by 5 bases and J by 4 bases, with 5 bases between. CDR3 length: 10 amino acids. One frozen 500,000-cell aliquot per fraction was sequenced. The chain uses TRBV30 and TRBJ1-2; D unclear. The source is a woman aged 25 to 39 without celiac disease. Sequencing used intraepithelial lymphocytes from the gut. The CDR3 reads CAWDSYGYTF. The CDR3 DNA is TGTGCCTGGGACTCCTATGGCTACACCTTC.